This entry is about one T cell receptor beta chain. As yet, its antigen is unknown. Use of 60 Vbeta and 13 Jbeta primers characterized the PCR. TCRdb keeps only in-frame clones here, not all; method: immunoSEQ multiplex PCR. The sample has about 190,000 clones, 81% seen once. Among the donors, all were healthy bone marrow donors. This sample is part of a study of cytomegalovirus exposure and HLA in healthy donors. As for the study in general: In an early release, HLA-typed donors contributed 90 million or so unique TCR sequences.

The CDR3 length is 13 residues. The germline V gene has CDR1 SGHVS and CDR2 FQNEAQ. V shed 1 base and J shed 0 bases, with 4 bases lying between them. Overall study findings and caveats: The likely origin of a cluster of highly shared sequence variants was a sequencing artifact. One variant, a missense change in DCLRE1C, was linked in a later analysis to TCR beta V- and J-gene trimming.

This chain connects TRBV7-8 to TRBJ2-7; D is unclear. Material: PBMCs. The origin of this receptor is a man between 18 and 35 years old in good health and CMV-seronegative. This CDR3 reads CASSLDSSYEQYF. CDR3 coding DNA: TGTGCCAGCAGCTTAGACAGCTCCTACGAGCAGTACTTC.